This TCR beta chain was recovered during a study of shared clonotypes between healthy human individuals. Broader study findings: Tissue TCR repertoires likely differ from these blood-only repertoires. Naive subsets, compared against memory subsets, generally had larger estimated richness values.

The CDR3 totals 16 residues. V trimming: 3 bases; J trimming: 6 bases; junction bases outside the gene matches: 7. Germline V gene data show CDR1 as KGHSH and CDR2 as LQKENI. Generated by immunoSEQ multiplex PCR, the TCRdb table keeps only in-frame clones and is missing some. The profile shows about 2,500,000 clones, approximately 94% of them singletons. Worth noting for this clone: Its target is not known.

The chain carries TRBV18 and TRBJ2-6; 8 bases line up with TRBD1. Input material: naive CD4+ T cells sorted from blood. This sample's subset: CD45RA+ positively selected. The sequence was obtained from a man between 18 and 35 years old in good health. The CDR3 here is CASSPPGTGVANVLTF. The CDR3 DNA is TGTGCCAGCTCACCGCCCGGGACAGGAGTGGCCAACGTCCTGACTTTC. Full variable domain (outside the CDR3, taken from reference TRBV18 and TRBJ2-6): NAGVMQNPRHLVRRRGQEARLRCSPMKGHSHVYWYRQLPEEGLKFMVYLQKENIIDESGMPKERFSAEFPKEGPSILRIQQVVRGDSAAYFCASSPPGTGVANVLTFGAGSRLTVL.